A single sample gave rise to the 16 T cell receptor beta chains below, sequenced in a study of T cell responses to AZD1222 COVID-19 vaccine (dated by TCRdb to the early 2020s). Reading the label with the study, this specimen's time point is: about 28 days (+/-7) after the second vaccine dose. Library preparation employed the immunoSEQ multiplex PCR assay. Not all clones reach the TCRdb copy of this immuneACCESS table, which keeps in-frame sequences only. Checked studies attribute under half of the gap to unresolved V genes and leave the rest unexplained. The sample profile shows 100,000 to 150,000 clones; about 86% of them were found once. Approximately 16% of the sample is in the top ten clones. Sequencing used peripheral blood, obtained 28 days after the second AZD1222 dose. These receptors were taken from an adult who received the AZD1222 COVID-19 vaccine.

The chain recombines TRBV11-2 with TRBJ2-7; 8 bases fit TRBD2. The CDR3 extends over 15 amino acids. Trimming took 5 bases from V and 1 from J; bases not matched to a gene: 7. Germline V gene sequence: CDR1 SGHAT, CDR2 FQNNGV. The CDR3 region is CASSPRGGNSYEQYF. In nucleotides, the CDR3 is TGTGCCAGCAGCCCCCGGGGGGGAAATTCCTACGAGCAGTACTTC.

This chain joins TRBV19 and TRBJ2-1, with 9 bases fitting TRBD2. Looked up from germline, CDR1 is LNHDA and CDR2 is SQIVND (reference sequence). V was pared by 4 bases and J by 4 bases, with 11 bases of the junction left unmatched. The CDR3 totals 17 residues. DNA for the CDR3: TGTGCCAGTAGTACCTCGTTGTTAGCGGGAGCGTACAATGAGCAGTTCTTC. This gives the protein CASSTSLLAGAYNEQFF.

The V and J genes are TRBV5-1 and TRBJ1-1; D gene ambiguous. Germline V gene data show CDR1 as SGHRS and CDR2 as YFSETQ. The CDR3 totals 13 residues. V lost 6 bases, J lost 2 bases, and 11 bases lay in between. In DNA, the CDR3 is TGCGCCAGCATCGGTTCCCGCAACACTGAAGCTTTCTTT. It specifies CASIGSRNTEAFF. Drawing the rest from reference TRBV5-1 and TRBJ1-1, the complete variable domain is KAGVTQTPRYLIKTRGQQVTLSCSPISGHRSVSWYQQTPGQGLQFLFEYFSETQRNKGNFPGRFSGRQFSNSRSEMNVSTLELGDSALYLCASIGSRNTEAFFGQGTRLTVV.

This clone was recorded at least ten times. The CDR3: CASRNQGEYEQYF. The CDR3 bases are TGTGCCAGCAGGAATCAGGGGGAATACGAGCAGTACTTC. The gene calls are TRBV2 and TRBJ2-7; the match to TRBD1 covers 7 bases. J lost 4 bases, V lost 6 bases, and 6 bases had no gene match. Germline lookup yields CDR1 SNHLY and CDR2 FYNNEI. The CDR3 is made up of 13 amino acids.

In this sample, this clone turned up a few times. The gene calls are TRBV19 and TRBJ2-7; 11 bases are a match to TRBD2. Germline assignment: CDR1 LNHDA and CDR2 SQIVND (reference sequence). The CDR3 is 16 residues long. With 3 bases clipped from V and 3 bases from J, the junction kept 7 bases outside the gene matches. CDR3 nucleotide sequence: TGTGCCAGTAGTATTCGGCTAGCGGGGGGCTTCTACGAGCAGTACTTC. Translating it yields CASSIRLAGGFYEQYF.

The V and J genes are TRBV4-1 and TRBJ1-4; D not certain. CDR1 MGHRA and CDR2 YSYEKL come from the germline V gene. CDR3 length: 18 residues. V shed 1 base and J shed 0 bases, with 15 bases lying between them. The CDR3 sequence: CASSQVATGVPTNEKLFF. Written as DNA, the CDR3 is TGCGCCAGCAGCCAAGTCGCGACCGGAGTACCAACTAATGAAAAACTGTTTTTT.

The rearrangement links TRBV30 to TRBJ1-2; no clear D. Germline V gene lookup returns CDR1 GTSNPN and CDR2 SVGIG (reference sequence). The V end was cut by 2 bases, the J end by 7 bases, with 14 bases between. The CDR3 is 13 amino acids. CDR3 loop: CAWSPPDAPGYTF. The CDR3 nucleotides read TGTGCCTGGAGTCCCCCTGATGCACCTGGCTACACCTTC.

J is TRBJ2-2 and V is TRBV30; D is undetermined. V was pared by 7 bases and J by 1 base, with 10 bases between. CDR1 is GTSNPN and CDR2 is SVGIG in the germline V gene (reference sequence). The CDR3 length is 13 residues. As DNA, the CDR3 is TGTGCCTCGCAGTGGCGGAACACCGGGGAGCTGTTTTTT. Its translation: CASQWRNTGELFF.

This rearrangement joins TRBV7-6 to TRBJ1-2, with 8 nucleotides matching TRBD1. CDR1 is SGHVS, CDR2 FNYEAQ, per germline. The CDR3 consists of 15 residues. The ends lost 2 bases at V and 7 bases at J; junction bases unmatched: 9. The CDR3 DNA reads TGTGCCAGCAGCTTACAGGGGGCGCCTATCGGTGGCTACACCTTC. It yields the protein CASSLQGAPIGGYTF.

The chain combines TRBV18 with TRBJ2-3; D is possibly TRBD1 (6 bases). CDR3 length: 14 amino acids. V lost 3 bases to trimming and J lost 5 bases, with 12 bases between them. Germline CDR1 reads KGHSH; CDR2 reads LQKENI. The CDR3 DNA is TGTGCCAGCTCACCTCCGGCAGGGGAAGATACGCAGTATTTT. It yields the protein CASSPPAGEDTQYF. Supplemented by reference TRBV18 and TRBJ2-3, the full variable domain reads NAGVMQNPRHLVRRRGQEARLRCSPMKGHSHVYWYRQLPEEGLKFMVYLQKENIIDESGMPKERFSAEFPKEGPSILRIQQVVRGDSAAYFCASSPPAGEDTQYFGPGTRLTVL.

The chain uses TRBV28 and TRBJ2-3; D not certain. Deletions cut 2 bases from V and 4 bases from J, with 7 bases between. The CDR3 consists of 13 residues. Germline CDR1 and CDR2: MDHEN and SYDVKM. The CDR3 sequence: CASSLGGADTQYF. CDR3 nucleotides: TGTGCCAGCAGTTTAGGTGGGGCAGATACGCAGTATTTT. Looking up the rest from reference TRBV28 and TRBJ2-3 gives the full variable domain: DVKVTQSSRYLVKRTGEKVFLECVQDMDHENMFWYRQDPGLGLRLIYFSYDVKMKEKGDIPEGYSVSREKKERFSLILESASTNQTSMYLCASSLGGADTQYFGPGTRLTVL.

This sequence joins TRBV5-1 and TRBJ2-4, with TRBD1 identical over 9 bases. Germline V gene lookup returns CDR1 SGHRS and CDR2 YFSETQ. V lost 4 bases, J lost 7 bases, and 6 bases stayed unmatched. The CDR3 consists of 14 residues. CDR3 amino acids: CASSTGQGLNIQYF. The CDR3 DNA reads TGCGCCAGCAGCACTGGACAGGGGTTGAACATTCAGTACTTC. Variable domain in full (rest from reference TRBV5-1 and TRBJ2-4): KAGVTQTPRYLIKTRGQQVTLSCSPISGHRSVSWYQQTPGQGLQFLFEYFSETQRNKGNFPGRFSGRQFSNSRSEMNVSTLELGDSALYLCASSTGQGLNIQYFGAGTRLSVL.

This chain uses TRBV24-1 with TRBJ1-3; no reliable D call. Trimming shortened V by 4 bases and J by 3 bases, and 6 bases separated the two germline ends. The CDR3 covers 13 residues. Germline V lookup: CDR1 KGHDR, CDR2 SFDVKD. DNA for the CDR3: TGTGCCACCAGTGAAGAGAATGGAAACACCATATATTTT. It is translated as CATSEENGNTIYF.

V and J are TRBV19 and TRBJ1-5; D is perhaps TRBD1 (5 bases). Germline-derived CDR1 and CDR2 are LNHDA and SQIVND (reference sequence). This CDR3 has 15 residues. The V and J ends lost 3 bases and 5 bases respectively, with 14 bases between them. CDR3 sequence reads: CASSMSRGKDQPQHF. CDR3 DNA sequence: TGTGCCAGTAGTATGTCCCGGGGCAAGGATCAGCCCCAGCATTTT.

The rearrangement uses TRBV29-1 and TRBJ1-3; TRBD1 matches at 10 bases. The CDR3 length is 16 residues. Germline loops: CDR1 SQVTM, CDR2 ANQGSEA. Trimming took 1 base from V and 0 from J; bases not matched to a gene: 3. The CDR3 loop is CSVEVGQGDSGNTIYF. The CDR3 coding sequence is TGCAGCGTTGAAGTAGGACAGGGGGACTCTGGAAACACCATATATTTT.

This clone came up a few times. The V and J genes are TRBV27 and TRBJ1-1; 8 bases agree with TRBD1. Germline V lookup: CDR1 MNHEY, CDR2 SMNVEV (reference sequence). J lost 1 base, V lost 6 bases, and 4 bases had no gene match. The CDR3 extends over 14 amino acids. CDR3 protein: CASSLTGANTEAFF. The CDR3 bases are TGTGCCAGCAGCTTGACAGGGGCGAACACTGAAGCTTTCTTT.